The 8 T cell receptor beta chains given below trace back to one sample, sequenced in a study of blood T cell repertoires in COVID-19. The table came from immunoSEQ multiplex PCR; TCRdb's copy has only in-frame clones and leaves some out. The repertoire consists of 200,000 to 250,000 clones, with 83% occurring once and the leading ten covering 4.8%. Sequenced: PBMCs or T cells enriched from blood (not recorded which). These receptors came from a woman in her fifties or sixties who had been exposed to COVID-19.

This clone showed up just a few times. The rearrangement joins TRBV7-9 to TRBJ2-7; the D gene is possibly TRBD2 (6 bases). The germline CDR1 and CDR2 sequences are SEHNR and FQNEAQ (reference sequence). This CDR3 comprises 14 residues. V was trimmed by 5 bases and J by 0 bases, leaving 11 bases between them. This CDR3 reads CASSADGSSYEQYF. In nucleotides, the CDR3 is TGTGCCAGCAGCGCGGACGGGAGCTCCTACGAGCAGTACTTC.

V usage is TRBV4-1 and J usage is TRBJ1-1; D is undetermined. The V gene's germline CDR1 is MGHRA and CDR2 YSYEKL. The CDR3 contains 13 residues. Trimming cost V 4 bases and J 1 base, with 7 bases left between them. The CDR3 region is CASSPPWNTEAFF. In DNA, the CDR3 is TGCGCCAGCAGCCCCCCCTGGAACACTGAAGCTTTCTTT.

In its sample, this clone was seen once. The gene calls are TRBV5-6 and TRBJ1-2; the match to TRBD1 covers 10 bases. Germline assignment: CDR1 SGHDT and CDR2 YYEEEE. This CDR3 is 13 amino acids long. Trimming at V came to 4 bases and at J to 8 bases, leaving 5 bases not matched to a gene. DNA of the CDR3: TGTGCCAGCAGCCGGGACAGGGGTCGGGGCTACACCTTC. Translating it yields CASSRDRGRGYTF.

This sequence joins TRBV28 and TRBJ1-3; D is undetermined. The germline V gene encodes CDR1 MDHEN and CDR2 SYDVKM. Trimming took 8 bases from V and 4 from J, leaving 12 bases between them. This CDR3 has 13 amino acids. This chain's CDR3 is CASLSLRGNTIYF. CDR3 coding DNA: TGTGCCAGCCTCTCCTTGAGAGGAAACACCATATATTTT.

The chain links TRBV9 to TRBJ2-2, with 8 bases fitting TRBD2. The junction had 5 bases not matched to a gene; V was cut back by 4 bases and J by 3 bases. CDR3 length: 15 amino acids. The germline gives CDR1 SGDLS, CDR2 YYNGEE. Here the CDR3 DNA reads TGTGCCAGCAGCTTGACTAGCGCATACACCGGGGAGCTGTTTTTT. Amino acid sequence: CASSLTSAYTGELFF.

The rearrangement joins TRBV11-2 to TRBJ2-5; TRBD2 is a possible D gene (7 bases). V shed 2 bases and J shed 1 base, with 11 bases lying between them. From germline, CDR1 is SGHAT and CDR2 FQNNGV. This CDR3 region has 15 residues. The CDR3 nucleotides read TGTGCCAGCAGCTTATTGGGGGGGCGCCAAGAGACCCAGTACTTC. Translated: CASSLLGGRQETQYF.

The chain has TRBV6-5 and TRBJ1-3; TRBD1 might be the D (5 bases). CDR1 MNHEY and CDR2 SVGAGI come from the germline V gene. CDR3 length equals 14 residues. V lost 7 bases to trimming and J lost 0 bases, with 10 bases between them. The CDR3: CASTRGFSGNTIYF. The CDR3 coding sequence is TGTGCCAGCACCCGGGGGTTCTCTGGAAACACCATATATTTT.

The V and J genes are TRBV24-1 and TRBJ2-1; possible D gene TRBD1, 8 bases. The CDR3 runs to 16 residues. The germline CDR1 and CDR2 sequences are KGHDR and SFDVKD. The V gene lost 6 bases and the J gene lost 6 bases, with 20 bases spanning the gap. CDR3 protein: CATSPTGGGGVNEQFF. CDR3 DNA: TGTGCCACCAGTCCCACAGGGGGGGGAGGGGTCAATGAGCAGTTCTTC.